This T cell receptor beta chain was retrieved from a study of vaccination and CD4 T cells after COVID-19. V was pared by 0 bases and J by 6 bases, with 16 bases between. The CDR3 loop spans 16 amino acids. A remark on this clonotype: Its antigen is unknown.

Regarding time point: late sampling 161 to 241 days after vaccination in a few convalescent patients. Treatment indicated: approximately 9-day PBMC culture with coronavirus spike peptide pools or control peptides (ViraFEST assay). The study sequenced cultured CD4+ T cell DNA using the Oncomine TCR Beta short-read assay. TCRdb re-called the PCR reads through MiXCR, storing one row per CDR3 protein. The sample carries roughly 15,000 distinct CDR3 sequences, under 60% recorded once. The clonotype comes from a human donor who had recovered from COVID-19. The rearrangement links TRBV5-7 to TRBJ1-5; no firm D call. TRBV5-7 has ORF status, its function being uncertain. The specimen was CD4+ T cells from blood, cultured in vitro, collected about 7 months after SARS-CoV-2 vaccination. CDR3 in amino acids: CASSLVPPALGQPQHF. CDR3 DNA: TGTGCCAGCAGCTTGGTGCCCCCAGCATTGGGTCAGCCCCAGCATTTT.